This TCR beta chain was captured in a study of blood T cell repertoires in COVID-19. Study-wide context: Acute and convalescent COVID-19 specimens originated in the United States, Italy and Spain.

This table comes from immunoSEQ multiplex PCR, and its TCRdb copy is limited to in-frame clones, with some not included. The sample lists around 230,000 clones, about 80% occurring once. Germline values: CDR1 SGDLS, CDR2 YYNGEE. This CDR3 is built from 12 residues. V lost 3 bases, J lost 8 bases, and 11 bases lay in between. Participants were aged roughly 18 to 90 years, lived in around 25 US areas, and enrolled virtually. This clonotype was sampled from a man aged 35 to 55 who had recovered from COVID-19. Sequencing input: PBMCs or T cells enriched from blood (not recorded which). The chain joins TRBV9 to TRBJ1-1; possibly TRBD1 for D (6 bases). CDR3 nucleotides: TGTGCCAGCAGCGGGGGACATGCGGAAGCTTTCTTT. Its translation is CASSGGHAEAFF.